The rows below give T cell receptor beta chains drawn from one sample of a study of shared clonotypes between healthy human individuals. Clones were sequenced by immunoSEQ multiplex PCR, and TCRdb holds only the in-frame ones, with some missing. Here the sample spans under 120,000 clones, about 67% being singletons. The sequenced material came from memory CD8+ T cells sorted from blood. The receptor source for this set is a woman aged 30 to 39 in good health. CDR3s include the opening cysteine and the closing phenylalanine or tryptophan. The D gene is left open where the match is weak. For some rows the clone size is stated as once, few or many, or as a class when expanded; others skip it.

d_gene: TRBD1; v_gene: TRBV2; j_gene: TRBJ2-7; abundance: few; CDR3nt: TGTGCCAGCAGTGGGGACAGGTTGAGGAGCTCCTACGAGCAGTACTTC; CDR3aa: CASSGDRLRSSYEQYF
d_gene: TRBD1; v_gene: TRBV28; j_gene: TRBJ2-7; abundance: .; CDR3nt: TGTGCCAGCAGGAACAGGGGGCTCGTCTACGAGCAGTACTTC; CDR3aa: CASRNRGLVYEQYF
d_gene: .; v_gene: TRBV11-3; j_gene: TRBJ2-3; abundance: few; CDR3nt: TGTGCCAGCAGCTTAGTCCCAACAGATACGCAGTATTTT; CDR3aa: CASSLVPTDTQYF
d_gene: .; v_gene: TRBV5-4; j_gene: TRBJ2-1; abundance: .; CDR3nt: TGTGCCAGCAGCAACGCCCGACGAACTGGGGGCAATTTCTATGAGCAGTTCTTC; CDR3aa: CASSNARRTGGNFYEQFF
d_gene: .; v_gene: TRBV29-1; j_gene: TRBJ1-1; abundance: .; CDR3nt: TGCAGCGTTATAGGACATAATACGAACACTGAAGCTTTCTTT; CDR3aa: CSVIGHNTNTEAFF
d_gene: TRBD1; v_gene: TRBV5-4; j_gene: TRBJ2-7; abundance: .; CDR3nt: TGTGCCAGCAGTCGGGACAGAGTCCTCGAGGGATCCTACGAGCAGTACTTC; CDR3aa: CASSRDRVLEGSYEQYF
d_gene: .; v_gene: TRBV5-1; j_gene: TRBJ1-1; abundance: .; CDR3nt: TGCGCCAGCAGCTTGGATGCAGCCATTGAAGCTTTCTTT; CDR3aa: CASSLDAAIEAFF
d_gene: .; v_gene: TRBV9; j_gene: TRBJ1-1; abundance: .; CDR3nt: TGTGCCAGCAGCCACCTCGGGGCTGAAGCTTTCTTT; CDR3aa: CASSHLGAEAFF
d_gene: .; v_gene: TRBV9; j_gene: TRBJ2-7; abundance: .; CDR3nt: TGTGCCAGCAGCGTAGGCATAACCCGGGACTCCCTAGGCGGCGAGCAGTACTTC; CDR3aa: CASSVGITRDSLGGEQYF
d_gene: .; v_gene: TRBV30; j_gene: TRBJ2-3; abundance: .; CDR3nt: TGTGCCTGGAGGAGGGAAGGCACAGATACGCAGTATTTT; CDR3aa: CAWRREGTDTQYF
d_gene: .; v_gene: TRBV4-1; j_gene: TRBJ1-4; abundance: .; CDR3nt: TGCGCCAGCTCACTGGGAAATAATGAAAAACTGTTTTTT; CDR3aa: CASSLGNNEKLFF
d_gene: .; v_gene: TRBV11-3; j_gene: TRBJ2-7; abundance: few; CDR3nt: TGTGCCAGCAGCCTAGGGGCGGCTAGTTTTAACGAGCAGTACTTC; CDR3aa: CASSLGAASFNEQYF
d_gene: .; v_gene: TRBV10-3; j_gene: TRBJ1-5; abundance: .; CDR3nt: TGTGCCACGTTCGGAGTCAATCAGCCCCAGCATTTT; CDR3aa: CATFGVNQPQHF
d_gene: .; v_gene: TRBV28; j_gene: TRBJ2-7; abundance: .; CDR3nt: TGTGCCAGCAGTTTCCCCGCCGGGACGGAGGGCCTCGAGCAGTACTTC; CDR3aa: CASSFPAGTEGLEQYF
d_gene: .; v_gene: TRBV4-1; j_gene: TRBJ2-1; abundance: .; CDR3nt: TGCGCCAGCAGCCAAGAAGGGGACCCCTACAATGAGCAGTTCTTC; CDR3aa: CASSQEGDPYNEQFF